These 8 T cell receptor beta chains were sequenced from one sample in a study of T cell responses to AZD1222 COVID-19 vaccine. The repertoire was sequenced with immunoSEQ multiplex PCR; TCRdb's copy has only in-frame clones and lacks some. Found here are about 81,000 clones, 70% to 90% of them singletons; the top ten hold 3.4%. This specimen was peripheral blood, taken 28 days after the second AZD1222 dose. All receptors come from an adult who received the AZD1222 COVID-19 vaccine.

The CDR3 bases are TGTGCCAGCAGTTACAGTTTCACGGGGTCTGAAGCTTTCTTT. This codes for CASSYSFTGSEAFF. The rearrangement links TRBV6-5 to TRBJ1-1; no definite D call. V lost 2 bases and J lost 6, with 13 bases in between. This CDR3 contains 14 residues. Germline CDR1 reads MNHEY; CDR2 reads SVGAGI.

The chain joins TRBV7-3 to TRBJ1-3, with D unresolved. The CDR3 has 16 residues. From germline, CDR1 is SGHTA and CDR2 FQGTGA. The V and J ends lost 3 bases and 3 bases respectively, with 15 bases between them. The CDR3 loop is CASSLYAAGGGNTIYF. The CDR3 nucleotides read TGTGCCAGCAGCTTGTATGCAGCAGGAGGTGGAAACACCATATATTTT.

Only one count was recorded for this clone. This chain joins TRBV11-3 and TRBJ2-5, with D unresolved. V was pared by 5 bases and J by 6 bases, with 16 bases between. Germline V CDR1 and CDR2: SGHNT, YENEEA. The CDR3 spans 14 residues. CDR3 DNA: TGTGCCAGCAGCCCGGGCCTTGGAGTAAAGACCCAGTACTTC. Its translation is CASSPGLGVKTQYF.

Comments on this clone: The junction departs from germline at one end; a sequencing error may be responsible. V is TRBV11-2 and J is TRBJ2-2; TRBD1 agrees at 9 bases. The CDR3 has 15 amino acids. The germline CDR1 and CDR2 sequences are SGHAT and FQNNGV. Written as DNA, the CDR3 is TGTGCCAGCAGCCCTTCCGGGACAGGGACCGCGGAGCTGTTTTTT. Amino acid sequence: CASSPSGTGTAELFF.

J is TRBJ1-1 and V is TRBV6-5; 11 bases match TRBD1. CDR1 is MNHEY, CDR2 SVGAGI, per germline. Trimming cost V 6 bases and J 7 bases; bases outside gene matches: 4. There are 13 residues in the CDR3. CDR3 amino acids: CASSLGTGGEAFF. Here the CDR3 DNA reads TGTGCCAGCAGCCTCGGGACAGGGGGTGAAGCTTTCTTT.

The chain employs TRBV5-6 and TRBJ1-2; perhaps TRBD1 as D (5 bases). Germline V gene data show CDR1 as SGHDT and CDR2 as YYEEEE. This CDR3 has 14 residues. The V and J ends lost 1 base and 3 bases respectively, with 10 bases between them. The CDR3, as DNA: TGTGCCAGCAGCTTGATACAGGAAGACTATGGCTACACCTTC. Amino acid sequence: CASSLIQEDYGYTF.

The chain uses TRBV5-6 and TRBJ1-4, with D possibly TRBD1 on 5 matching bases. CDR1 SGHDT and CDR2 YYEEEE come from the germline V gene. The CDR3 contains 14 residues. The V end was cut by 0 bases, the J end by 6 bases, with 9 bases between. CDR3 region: CASSLGQGDEKLFF. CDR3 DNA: TGTGCCAGCAGCTTGGGGCAGGGAGATGAAAAACTGTTTTTT.

Written as DNA, the CDR3 is TGTGCCAGCAGCCGAGACATGAATTCACCCCTCCACTTT. Translation: CASSRDMNSPLHF. The V call is TRBV14, the J call TRBJ1-6; D gene unclear. Germline values: CDR1 SGHDN, CDR2 FVKESK. Trimming left V 4 bases short and J 7 bases short, with 8 bases between. CDR3 length: 13 residues.